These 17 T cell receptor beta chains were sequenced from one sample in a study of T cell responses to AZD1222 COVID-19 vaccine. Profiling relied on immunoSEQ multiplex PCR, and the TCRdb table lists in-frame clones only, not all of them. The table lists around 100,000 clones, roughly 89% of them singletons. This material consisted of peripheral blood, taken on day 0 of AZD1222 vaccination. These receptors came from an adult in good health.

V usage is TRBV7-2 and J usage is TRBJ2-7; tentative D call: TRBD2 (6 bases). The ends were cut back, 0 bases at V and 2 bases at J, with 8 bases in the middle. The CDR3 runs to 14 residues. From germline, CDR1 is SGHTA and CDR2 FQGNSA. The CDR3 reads CASSLAPGAYEQYF. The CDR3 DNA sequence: TGTGCCAGCAGCTTAGCCCCGGGGGCCTACGAGCAGTACTTC.

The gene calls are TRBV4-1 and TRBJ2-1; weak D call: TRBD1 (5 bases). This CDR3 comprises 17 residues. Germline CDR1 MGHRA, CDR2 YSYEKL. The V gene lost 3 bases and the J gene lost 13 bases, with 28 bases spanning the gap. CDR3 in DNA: TGCGCCAGCAGCCAGGGCATTTCAGGGTTTACAATGAGCAGTCAGTTCTTC. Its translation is CASSQGISGFTMSSQFF.

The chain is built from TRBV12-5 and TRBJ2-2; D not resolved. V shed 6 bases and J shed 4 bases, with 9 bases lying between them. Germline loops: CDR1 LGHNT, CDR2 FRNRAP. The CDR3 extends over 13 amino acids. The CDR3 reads CASGTFPTGELFF. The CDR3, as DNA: TGTGCTAGTGGCACATTCCCCACCGGGGAGCTGTTTTTT. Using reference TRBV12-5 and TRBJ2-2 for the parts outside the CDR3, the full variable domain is DARVTQTPRHKVTEMGQEVTMRCQPILGHNTVFWYRQTMMQGLELLAYFRNRAPLDDSGMPKDRFSAEMPDATLATLKIQPSEPRDSAVYFCASGTFPTGELFFGEGSRLTVL.

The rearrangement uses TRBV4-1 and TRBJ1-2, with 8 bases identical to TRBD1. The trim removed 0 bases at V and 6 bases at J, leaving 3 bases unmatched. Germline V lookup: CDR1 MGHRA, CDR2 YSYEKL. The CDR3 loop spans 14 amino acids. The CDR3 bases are TGCGCCAGCAGCCAAGACAGGGGGCTCCATGGCTACACCTTC. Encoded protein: CASSQDRGLHGYTF.

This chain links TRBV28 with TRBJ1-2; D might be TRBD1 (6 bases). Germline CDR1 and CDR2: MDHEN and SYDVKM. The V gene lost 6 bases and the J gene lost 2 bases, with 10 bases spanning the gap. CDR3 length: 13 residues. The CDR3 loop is CASSSGHNYGYTF. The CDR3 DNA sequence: TGTGCCAGCAGCTCGGGACACAACTATGGCTACACCTTC.

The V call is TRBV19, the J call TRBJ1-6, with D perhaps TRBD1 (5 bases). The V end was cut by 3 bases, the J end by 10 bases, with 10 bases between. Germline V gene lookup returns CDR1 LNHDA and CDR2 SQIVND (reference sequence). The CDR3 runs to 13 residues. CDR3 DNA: TGTGCCAGTAGTATCAGGACACAATCACCCCTCCACTTT. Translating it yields CASSIRTQSPLHF. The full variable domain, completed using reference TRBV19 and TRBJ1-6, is DGGITQSPKYLFRKEGQNVTLSCEQNLNHDAMYWYRQDPGQGLRLIYYSQIVNDFQKGDIAEGYSVSREKKESFPLTVTSAQKNPTAFYLCASSIRTQSPLHFGNGTRLTVT.

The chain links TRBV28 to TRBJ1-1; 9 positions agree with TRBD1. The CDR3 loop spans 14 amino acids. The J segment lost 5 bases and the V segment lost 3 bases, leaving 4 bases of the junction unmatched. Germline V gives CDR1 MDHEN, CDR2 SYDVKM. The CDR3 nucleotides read TGTGCCAGCAGTTTGGGGGACAGGGCTACTGAAGCTTTCTTT. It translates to CASSLGDRATEAFF.

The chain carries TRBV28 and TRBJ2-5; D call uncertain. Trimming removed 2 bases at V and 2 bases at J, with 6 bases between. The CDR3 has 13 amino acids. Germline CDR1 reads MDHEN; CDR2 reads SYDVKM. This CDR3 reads CASSLLGQETQYF. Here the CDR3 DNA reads TGTGCCAGCAGTTTACTAGGTCAAGAGACCCAGTACTTC.

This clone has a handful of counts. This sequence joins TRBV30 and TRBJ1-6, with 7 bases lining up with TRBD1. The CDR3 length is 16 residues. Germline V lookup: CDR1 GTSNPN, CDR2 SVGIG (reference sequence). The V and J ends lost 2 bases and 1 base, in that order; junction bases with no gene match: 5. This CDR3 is CAWSQGGISYNSPLHF. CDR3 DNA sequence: TGTGCCTGGAGTCAAGGGGGCATTTCCTATAATTCACCCCTCCACTTT. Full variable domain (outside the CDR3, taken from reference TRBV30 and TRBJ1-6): SQTIHQWPATLVQPVGSPLSLECTVEGTSNPNLYWYRQAAGRGLQLLFYSVGIGQISSEVPQNLSASRPQDRQFILSSKKLLLSDSGFYLCAWSQGGISYNSPLHFGNGTRLTVT.

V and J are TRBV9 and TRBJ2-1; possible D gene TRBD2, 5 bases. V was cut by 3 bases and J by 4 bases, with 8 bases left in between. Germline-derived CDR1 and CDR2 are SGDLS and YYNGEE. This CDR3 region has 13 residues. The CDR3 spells CASSAGIYNEQFF. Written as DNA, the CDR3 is TGTGCCAGCAGCGCCGGGATTTACAATGAGCAGTTCTTC.

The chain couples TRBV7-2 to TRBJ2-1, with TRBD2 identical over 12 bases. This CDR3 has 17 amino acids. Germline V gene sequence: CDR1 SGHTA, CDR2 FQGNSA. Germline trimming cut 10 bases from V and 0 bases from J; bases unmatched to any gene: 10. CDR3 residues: CATRGLAGISSYNEQFF. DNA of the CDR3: TGTGCCACCAGAGGACTAGCGGGGATAAGCTCCTACAATGAGCAGTTCTTC.

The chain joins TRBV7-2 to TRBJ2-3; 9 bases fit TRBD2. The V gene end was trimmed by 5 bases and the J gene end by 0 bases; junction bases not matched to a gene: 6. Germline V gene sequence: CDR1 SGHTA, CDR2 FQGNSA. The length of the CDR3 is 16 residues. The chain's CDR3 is CASSLGGTSSTDTQYF. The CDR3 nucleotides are TGTGCCAGCAGCCTCGGCGGGACTAGCAGCACAGATACGCAGTATTTT.

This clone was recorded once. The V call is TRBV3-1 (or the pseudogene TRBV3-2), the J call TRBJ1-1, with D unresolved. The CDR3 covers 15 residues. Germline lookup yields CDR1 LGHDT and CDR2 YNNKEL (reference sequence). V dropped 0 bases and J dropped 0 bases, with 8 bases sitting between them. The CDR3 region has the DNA TGTGCCAGCAGCCAAGAAGGCAGTATGAACACTGAAGCTTTCTTT. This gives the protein CASSQEGSMNTEAFF.

CDR3 residues: CASSYGQNTDTQYF. For the CDR3, the DNA is TGTGCCAGCAGTTACGGACAGAACACAGATACGCAGTATTTT. The chain links TRBV6-2 or TRBV6-3 to TRBJ2-3; tentative D call: TRBD1 (6 bases). The ends were cut back, 2 bases at V and 2 bases at J, with 8 bases in the middle. Germline-derived CDR1 and CDR2 are MNHEY and SVGEGT. This CDR3 has 14 amino acids.

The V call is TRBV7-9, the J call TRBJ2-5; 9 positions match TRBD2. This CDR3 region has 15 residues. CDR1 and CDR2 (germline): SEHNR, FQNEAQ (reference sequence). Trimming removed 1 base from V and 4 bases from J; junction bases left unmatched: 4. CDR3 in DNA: TGTGCCAGCAGCTTAGGGCGGGAGGGCGGAGAGACCCAGTACTTC. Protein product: CASSLGREGGETQYF.

The CDR3 DNA is TGTGCTAGTGGTGTGATTACGCCCCGACAGGGGGCCAATCAGCCCCAGCATTTT. Translation: CASGVITPRQGANQPQHF. The V gene is TRBV12-5, the J gene TRBJ1-5; 10 bases agree with TRBD1. V dropped 5 bases and J dropped 3; count of bases not matched to a gene: 13. The CDR3 is 18 residues long. CDR1 and CDR2 from the germline V gene are LGHNT and FRNRAP.

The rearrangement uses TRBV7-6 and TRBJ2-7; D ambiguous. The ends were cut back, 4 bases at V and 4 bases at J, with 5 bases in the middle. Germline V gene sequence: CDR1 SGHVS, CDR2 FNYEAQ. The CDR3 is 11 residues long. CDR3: CASSSLYEQYF. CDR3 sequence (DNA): TGTGCCAGCAGCTCCCTTTACGAGCAGTACTTC.